A single T cell receptor beta chain is shown here with its context. The antigen it recognizes is unknown. Qualities for individual bases were not recorded, and no much larger clone is one base off. These data originate in a study of OX40 agonist ivuxolimab in advanced cancers. Concerning the study at large: Ivuxolimab, which targeted the costimulatory receptor OX40 (CD134), was an agonistic, fully human IgG2 monoclonal antibody. Intravenous ivuxolimab was administered to patients every 2 weeks at six dose levels: 0.01, 0.1, 0.3, 1.5, 3 and 10 mg/kg. Peripheral TCRbeta sequencing was intended to test whether TCR sequence diversity was altered and clonal T-cell expansion was caused by ivuxolimab. Three dose-escalation patients achieved partial responses, one with hepatocellular carcinoma and two with cutaneous melanoma. The paper covers the monotherapy dose-escalation part of the phase I ivuxolimab trial, which included N of about 56 patients. A male proportion of 82.7% and a mean age of 60 years, ranging from 23 to 79, were recorded for the dose-escalation cohort. Prior anti-PD-1, anti-PD-L1 or anti-CTLA-4 therapy was permitted, and checkpoint inhibitors had been received by roughly 42% of dose-escalation patients. Of the roughly 50 dose-escalation patients, hepatocellular carcinoma was present in around 20, melanoma in approximately 15, renal cell carcinoma in 9 and head and neck cancer in 9. Paper-wide results and their limitations: In the 0.1-3.0 mg/kg groups, partial responders were among the patients with the lowest normalized peripheral clonal expansion, particularly in CD8+ T cells. At doses from 0.1 to 3.0 mg/kg, clonal expansion was seen in both CD4+ and CD8+ blood T cells between baseline and week 6. The antigen specificity of the peripheral T cells that underwent clonal expansion was not determined. On average, CD8+ T cells showed more expanded clones than CD4+ T cells after ivuxolimab. Low levels of normalized T-cell clonal expansion were also seen in some patients who did not respond.

Patients with a history of autoimmune disease or receiving systemic immunosuppression were excluded from the trial. In every dose cohort, peripheral blood was drawn for TCR sequencing at baseline, cycle 4 day 1, and cycle 7 day 1. The samples were drawn from a first-in-human, open-label, multicenter phase I dose-escalation trial of ivuxolimab. The trial enrolled adults with locally advanced or metastatic head and neck squamous cell, hepatocellular, melanoma or renal cell carcinoma. CD4+ and CD8+ T cells were sorted separately from peripheral blood before TCR sequencing. To sequence the TCRbeta CDR3 region, genomic DNA was isolated from the sorted cells. TCRbeta CDR3 regions were sequenced using the immunoSEQ Assay. Here the immuneACCESS table is served through TCRdb, limited to in-frame sequences with V and J called. Missing clones are a known gap in these copies; in checked studies unresolved V genes cover under half, and the rest lacks a known reason. The sample table holds approximately 99,000 clones, of which roughly nine tenths were seen once. Of the sample, less than 6.5% falls within the top ten clones.

The CDR3 goes from the cysteine to the phenylalanine over 16 residues. Only the CDR3 part of the read is kept: 48 bases, read in frame from the first base. Per the germline V gene, SGDLS is the CDR1 and YYNGEE is the CDR2. V and J are truncated by 1 base and 5 bases respectively, leaving an intervening sequence of 19 bases. Here the sequenced sample was CD4+ or CD8+ T cells sorted from blood, taken in a trial of the OX40 agonist ivuxolimab. This chain is built from TRBV9 and TRBJ2-7, with no D gene named confidently. The sequence derives from an adult with an advanced solid tumor such as melanoma, head and neck, liver or kidney cancer. The CDR3 protein: CASSVLPSSSTHEQYF. The DNA sequence is TGTGCCAGCAGCGTACTCCCCTCTAGTTCTACCCACGAGCAGTACTTC.